This TCR beta chain was identified during a study of T cells in localized non-small cell lung cancer. Study-level results: In uninvolved adjacent lung, T cell clonality reached its highest value, exceeding tumor. Tumor samples were not multi-region, leaving intratumor heterogeneity unexcluded.

The assay was immunoSEQ multiplex PCR, and TCRdb's table has in-frame clones only and misses some. The sample consists of approximately 100,000 clones, roughly 88% of them appearing once. This clone turned up a few times. Its target is not known. V lost 4 bases and J 11 bases, leaving 13 bases between the germline ends. CDR1 and CDR2 from the germline V gene are WNHNN and SYGVQD (reference sequence). This CDR3 spans 12 amino acids. The TCR comes from a woman aged 35 to 70 with stage II squamous cell lung carcinoma. Sequenced material: PBMCs, taken before any cancer treatment. The chain uses TRBV10-1 and TRBJ2-3; D remains ambiguous. DNA for the CDR3: TGCGCCAGCAGTGTGTACGACTGGGGGCAGTATTTT. Its protein product is CASSVYDWGQYF.